This TCR beta chain was sequenced during a study of CD8 T cells in ankylosing spondylitis. Regarding the study as a whole: Before this, some motif variants had been reported in reactive arthritis synovial fluid and blood.

Germline loops: CDR1 MDHEN, CDR2 SYDVKM. V was shortened by 4 bases and J by 1 base, with 9 bases between the two germline ends. CDR3 length equals 14 residues. TCRdb called the 5' RACE reads again in MiXCR, with one record for every CDR3 protein. This table has 210,000 or so distinct CDR3 sequences, 20% to 30% appearing once. A note on this clonotype: Its target is unknown.

Sequencing used blood, either unsorted or a sorted T cell fraction (not recorded which). The V and J genes are TRBV28 and TRBJ2-3; D could derive from TRBD1 or TRBD2 (6 bases each). The source is a male donor with ankylosing spondylitis or in good health (not recorded which). The CDR3 loop reads CASSSRGGTDTQYF. The CDR3 DNA reads TGTGCCAGCAGTTCGAGGGGGGGCACAGATACGCAGTATTTT. Combining the CDR3 with reference TRBV28 and TRBJ2-3 gives the whole variable domain DVKVTQSSRYLVKRTGEKVFLECVQDMDHENMFWYRQDPGLGLRLIYFSYDVKMKEKGDIPEGYSVSREKKERFSLILESASTNQTSMYLCASSSRGGTDTQYFGPGTRLTVL.